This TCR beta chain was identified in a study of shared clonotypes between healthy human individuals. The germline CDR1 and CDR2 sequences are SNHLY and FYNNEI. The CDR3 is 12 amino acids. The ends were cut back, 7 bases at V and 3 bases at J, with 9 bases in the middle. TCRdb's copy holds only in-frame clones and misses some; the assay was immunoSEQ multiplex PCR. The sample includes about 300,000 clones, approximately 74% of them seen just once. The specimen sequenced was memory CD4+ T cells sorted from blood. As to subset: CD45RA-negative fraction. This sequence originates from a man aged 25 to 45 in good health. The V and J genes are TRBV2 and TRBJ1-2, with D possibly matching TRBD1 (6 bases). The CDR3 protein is CASKYRDYGYTF. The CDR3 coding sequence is TGTGCCAGCAAATACAGGGACTATGGCTACACCTTC.